The 6 T cell receptor beta chains below were found in one sample sequenced in a study of shared clonotypes between healthy human individuals. Clones were sequenced by immunoSEQ multiplex PCR, and TCRdb holds only the in-frame ones, with some missing. Of 850,000 to 1,100,000 clones listed, roughly 80% are singletons. The specimen was memory CD4+ T cells from PBMCs. Noted subset: CD45RA-negative fraction. Source of these receptors: a young man in good health. Some clones in this sample may be carry-over from other donors' samples.

This clone was seen a few times. The J gene is TRBJ2-4, the V gene TRBV6-1, with 11 bases aligning to TRBD2. Losses at the gene ends were 4 bases for V and 2 bases for J; bases not matched to a gene: 7. Per the germline V gene, CDR1 is MNHNS and CDR2 is SASEGT. CDR3 length equals 17 residues. The CDR3 coding sequence is TGTGCCAGCAGTGCCCTTACTAGCGGGAGATCCAAAAACATTCAGTACTTC. It yields the protein CASSALTSGRSKNIQYF.

The chain links TRBV9 to TRBJ2-2; D is unresolved. The CDR3 covers 13 residues. In germline, CDR1 is SGDLS, CDR2 YYNGEE. Trimming shortened V by 1 base and J by 6 bases, and 7 bases separated the two germline ends. In nucleotides, the CDR3 is TGTGCCAGCAGCGTAAGTCCCTCCGGGGAGCTGTTTTTT. Its protein is CASSVSPSGELFF. Using reference TRBV9 and TRBJ2-2 for the parts outside the CDR3, the full variable domain is DSGVTQTPKHLITATGQRVTLRCSPRSGDLSVYWYQQSLDQGLQFLIQYYNGEERAKGNILERFSAQQFPDLHSELNLSSLELGDSALYFCASSVSPSGELFFGEGSRLTVL.

V and J are TRBV7-8 and TRBJ2-7; D is ambiguous. This CDR3 comprises 12 residues. CDR1 SGHVS and CDR2 FQNEAQ come from the germline V gene. V shed 8 bases and J shed 4 bases, with 12 bases lying between them. The CDR3 reads CASSTHLYEQYF. DNA for the CDR3: TGTGCCAGCTCGACACACTTATACGAGCAGTACTTC.

This clone showed up just once. The rearrangement joins TRBV5-4 to TRBJ2-1, with TRBD1 matching over 7 bases. The CDR3 is 18 amino acids. V was clipped by 4 bases and J by 2 bases; unmatched bases: 15. The V gene's germline CDR1 is SGHNT and CDR2 YYREEE (reference sequence). The CDR3 reads CASSEKGYRGIAYNEQFF. In DNA form, the CDR3 reads TGTGCCAGCAGCGAAAAGGGTTACAGGGGAATCGCCTACAATGAGCAGTTCTTC. The whole variable domain, remainder taken from reference TRBV5-4 and TRBJ2-1, is ETGVTQSPTHLIKTRGQQVTLRCSSQSGHNTVSWYQQALGQGPQFIFQYYREEENGRGNFPPRFSGLQFPNYSSELNVNALELDDSALYLCASSEKGYRGIAYNEQFFGPGTRLTVL.

The rearrangement uses TRBV5-4 and TRBJ1-1; D is uncertain. The V and J ends lost 2 bases and 2 bases respectively, with 10 bases between them. Germline loops: CDR1 SGHNT, CDR2 YYREEE (reference sequence). The CDR3 is made up of 14 amino acids. CDR3 sequence reads: CASSLPAGNTEAFF. The CDR3, as DNA: TGTGCCAGCAGCTTACCGGCAGGAAACACTGAAGCTTTCTTT.

The chain carries TRBV27 and TRBJ1-1, with D tentatively TRBD1 (5 bases). Trimming removed 4 bases at V and 7 bases at J, with 13 bases between. The CDR3 consists of 13 residues. Germline V gives CDR1 MNHEY, CDR2 SMNVEV (reference sequence). The CDR3 sequence: CASSSGDGSEAFF. CDR3 bases: TGTGCCAGCAGTTCCGGGGACGGCAGTGAAGCTTTCTTT.